The T cell receptor (beta chain) described here comes from a study of Ad26.COV2.S vaccination and SARS-CoV-2 variants (dated by TCRdb to the early 2020s). Concerning the study at large: Vaccine-arm donors came from COV1001, a multicentre, randomized, double-blind, placebo-controlled phase I-IIa trial of Ad26.COV2.S in healthy adults. Ad26.COV2.S was administered intramuscularly at a dose of 5x10^10 or 1x10^11 viral particles, either as one shot or as two shots given 56 days apart. TCRbeta repertoire sequencing served as the tool for gauging how specific and how broad the SARS-CoV-2-reactive T cell receptors were following Ad26.COV2.S vaccination. A total of approximately 30 samples were included in the TCR-sequenced set, comprising around 19 Ad26.COV2.S vaccine recipients, 5 placebo recipients and 8 SARS-CoV-2 convalescent individuals. Trial participants were randomized into five groups of five, in which low-dose or high-dose Ad26.COV2.S was given once or twice, or placebo was given on both occasions. Blinding of investigators to trial group allocation was maintained during experiments and outcome assessment. Findings and caveats that apply to the study as a whole: The study lacked the statistical power to compare responses across vaccine doses or regimens. After vaccination, substantial breadth of spike-specific CD8+ and CD4+ T cell responses was reported. It was noted by the authors that total T cell responses may have been underestimated by the TCR breadth and depth analyses. Ad26.COV2.S recipients had higher spike-specific TCR breadth than placebo recipients (P = 0.0014). Non-spike TCR breadth was comparable between vaccine and placebo recipients, consistent with the vaccine containing only spike.

This specimen's treatment or condition label, interpreted: around 19 received Ad26.COV2.S at low or high dose, single or two shots; 5 received placebo; per-sample allocation not given. For vaccine and placebo recipients, the sequenced repertoires came from samples collected on day 63 after the first injection. Between 29 July and 7 August 2020, Cohort 1b enrolled some 25 adults aged 18-55 years at one site in Boston, USA. Ad26.COV2.S was a replication-incompetent adenovirus type 26 vector expressing a prefusion-stabilized SARS-CoV-2 spike protein from the original Wuhan strain. The immunoSEQ Assay was the method used to sequence TCRbeta CDR3 regions. After extraction, genomic DNA underwent amplification by bias-controlled multiplex PCR, followed by high-throughput sequencing. Per the source publication's procedure: Collapsing and filtering of sequences were performed to quantify the absolute abundance of each unique TCRbeta CDR3 region. Usable DNA was measured by amplifying reference genes present in all nucleated cells, and TCRbeta template counts were normalized to that usable DNA to estimate T cell fraction. Repertoire TCRs were annotated as SARS-CoV-2-specific when V gene, CDR3 amino acid sequence and J gene were exactly matched to a known reactive TCR set. The reference SARS-CoV-2 TCR set was derived from MIRA and filtered for enrichment in COVID-19-positive ImmuneCODE repertoires, a step that removed public or cross-reactive TCRs. Using the MIRA antigens, annotated TCRs were further analysed by specific ORF or by position within an ORF. Breadth was defined as annotated unique rearrangements over total unique productive rearrangements; depth was the summed frequency of those rearrangements. Group comparisons of TCR breadth used two-sided Wilcoxon rank-sum tests. Entries here come from immuneACCESS through TCRdb and include only in-frame sequences with V and J called. Some clones fail to appear in such tables; in the studies checked, an unresolved V gene covers under half of the shortfall, and the cause of the remainder is unknown. V and J calls and clone size are copied from that table; D and trimming were computed from the DNA. The table for this sample lists about 400,000 clones; roughly nine tenths of them were counted only once. Around 3.4% of the sample rests with the top ten.

The CDR3 numbers 13 residues from cysteine through phenylalanine. Kept here is only the CDR3 DNA, which spans 39 bases and is read in frame from base 1. CDR1 and CDR2 are drawn from the germline V gene (reference sequence): SGHAT, FQDESV. V is pared back by 5 bases and J by 2 bases, with 6 bases lying between the germline termini. As regards this clone: This clone's antigen is unknown. One base away there is no much larger clone; base qualities are not given.

The material sequenced was peripheral blood, taken in a trial of Ad26.COV2.S vaccine versus placebo. The chain couples TRBV11-1 to TRBJ2-2, with an unclear D gene assignment. This receptor was obtained from a person aged 18 to 65 who received the Ad26.COV2.S COVID-19 vaccine or a placebo. Here is the DNA: TGTGCCAGCAGCGGTTATAACACCGGGGAGCTGTTTTTT. It specifies CASSGYNTGELFF. Joined to the reference TRBV11-1 and TRBJ2-2 proteins, this CDR3 gives the full variable domain: EAEVAQSPRYKITEKSQAVAFWCDPISGHATLYWYRQILGQGPELLVQFQDESVVDDSQLPKDRFSAERLKGVDSTLKIQPAELGDSAMYLCASSGYNTGELFFGEGSRLTVL.